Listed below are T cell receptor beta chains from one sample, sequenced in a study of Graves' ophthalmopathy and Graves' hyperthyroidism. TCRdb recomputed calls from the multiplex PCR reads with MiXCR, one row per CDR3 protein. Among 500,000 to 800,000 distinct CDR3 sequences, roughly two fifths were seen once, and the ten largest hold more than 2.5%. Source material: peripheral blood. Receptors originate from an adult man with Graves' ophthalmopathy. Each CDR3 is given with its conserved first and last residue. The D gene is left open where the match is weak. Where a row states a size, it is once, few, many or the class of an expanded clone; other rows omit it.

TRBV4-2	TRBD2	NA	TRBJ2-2	TGTGCCAGCAGCCAACACGGGGGGGCCACCGGGGAGCTGTTTTTT	CASSQHGGATGELFF
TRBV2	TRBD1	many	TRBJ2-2	TGTGCCAGCAGTGAACAGGGGGCAAACACCGGGGAGCTGTTTTTT	CASSEQGANTGELFF
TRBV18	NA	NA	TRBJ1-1	TGTGCCAGCTCACCGGGTCGTAAGAAGGCTGAAGCTTTCTTT	CASSPGRKKAEAFF
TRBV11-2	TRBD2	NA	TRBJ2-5	TGTGCCAGCAGCTTAGAGACACTAGCGGGTAATCAAGAGACCCAGTACTTC	CASSLETLAGNQETQYF
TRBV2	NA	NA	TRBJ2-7	TGTGCCAGCGGGAACTCCTACGAGCAGTACTTC	CASGNSYEQYF
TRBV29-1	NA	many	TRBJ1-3	TGCAGCGTTGAAGGGGGGCGCGGAAACACCATATATTTT	CSVEGGRGNTIYF
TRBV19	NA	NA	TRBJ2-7	TGCGCCAGTAGTATGGGGGGGCTTCGCGAGCAGTACTTC	CASSMGGLREQYF
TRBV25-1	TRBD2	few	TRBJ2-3	TGTGCCAGCAGTGAATATGGACTAGCGGGGACTTCCACAGATACGCAGTATTTT	CASSEYGLAGTSTDTQYF
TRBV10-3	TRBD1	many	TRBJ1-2	TGTGCCAGTCGGACAGGTGATGCCTATGGCTACACCTTC	CASRTGDAYGYTF
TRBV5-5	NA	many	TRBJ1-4	TGTGCCAGCAGCTTGGGAACGGGGGACGGTAAACTGTTTTTT	CASSLGTGDGKLFF
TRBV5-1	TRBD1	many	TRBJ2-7	TGCGCCAGCAGCCTTGGAGACAGGGGGCCATCCTACGAGCAGTACTTC	CASSLGDRGPSYEQYF
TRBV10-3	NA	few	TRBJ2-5	TGTGCCAGCTCACCAATTACAGATCAAGAGACCCAGTACTTC	CASSPITDQETQYF
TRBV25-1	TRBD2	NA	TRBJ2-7	TGTGCCAGCAGAGAACTAGCGGGAGCCCACGAGCAGTACTTC	CASRELAGAHEQYF
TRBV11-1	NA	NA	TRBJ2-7	TGTGCCAGCAGTTACCCCGGGGATTACGAGCAGTACTTC	CASSYPGDYEQYF
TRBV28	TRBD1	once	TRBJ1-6	TGTGCCATCAGCCACGAGGGACAGGGATGGCATTCACCCCTCCACTTT	CAISHEGQGWHSPLHF
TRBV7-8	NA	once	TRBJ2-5	TGTGCCAGCAGCCCCCTGGGACGGGCAACCCAGTACTTC	CASSPLGRATQYF
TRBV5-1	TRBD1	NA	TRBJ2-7	TGCGCCAGCAGCGCAGACAGGGACCGGTACGAGCAGTACTTC	CASSADRDRYEQYF
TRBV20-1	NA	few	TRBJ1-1	TGCAGTGCCGACGGGCCTATGAACACTGAAGCTTTCTTT	CSADGPMNTEAFF
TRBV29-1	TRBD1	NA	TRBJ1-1	TGCAGCGCCCGGCACAGGGGGAGCACCGGGGAGCTGTTT	CSARHRGSTGELF
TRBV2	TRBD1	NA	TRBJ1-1	TGTGCCAGCAGAAACAGGGGTTTCACTGAAGCTTTCTTT	CASRNRGFTEAFF
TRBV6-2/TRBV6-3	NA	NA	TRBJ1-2	TGTGCCAGCAGTACCGGGACGGCGGACTATGGCTACACCTTC	CASSTGTADYGYTF
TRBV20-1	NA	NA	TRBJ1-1	TGCAGTGCTAGAACCCCGGGCCCCGCGACGACTGAAGCTTTCTTT	CSARTPGPATTEAFF
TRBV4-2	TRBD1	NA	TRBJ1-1	TGTGCCAGCAGCCTAACGGACAGGGGGAACACTGAAGCTTTCTTT	CASSLTDRGNTEAFF
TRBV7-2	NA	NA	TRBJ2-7	TGTGCCAGCAGCTTGGCGTTAGGGAGGTCGACCTACGAGCAGTACTTC	CASSLALGRSTYEQYF
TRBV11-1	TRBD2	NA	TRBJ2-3	TGTGCCAGCAGCCCAATACTAGCGGGAGCAGATACGCAGTATTTT	CASSPILAGADTQYF
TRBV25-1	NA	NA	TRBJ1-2	TGTGCCAGCAGTGCTCCCGCCGGGGGTAACTATGGCTACACCTTC	CASSAPAGGNYGYTF
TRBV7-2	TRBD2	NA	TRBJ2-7	TGTGCCAGCAGCTTGGTGGTAGCGGGGGGTTCCTACGAGCAGTACTTC	CASSLVVAGGSYEQYF
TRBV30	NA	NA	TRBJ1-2	TGTGCCTGGAATCCGGGAGACGGTACGGGAGGCTACACCTTC	CAWNPGDGTGGYTF
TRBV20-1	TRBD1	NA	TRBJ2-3	TGCAGTGCTAGCGGACAGGGCGAAGATACGCAGTATTTT	CSASGQGEDTQYF
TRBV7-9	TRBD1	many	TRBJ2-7	TGTGCCAGCAGCTTGACAGGGGGCGAGCAGTACTTC	CASSLTGGEQYF
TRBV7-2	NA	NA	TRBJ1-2	TGTGCCAGCAGCTTAACCGGGACGGAGTCCTATGGCTACACCTTC	CASSLTGTESYGYTF